The 24 T cell receptor beta chains listed next were all sequenced from one sample in a study of blood T cell repertoires in COVID-19. Only in-frame clones appear in the TCRdb table, and some are missing; sequencing was by immunoSEQ multiplex PCR. The data hold around 200,000 clones, with around four fifths observed a single time. Sequenced sample: peripheral blood. These receptors were collected from a man between 35 and 55 years old with active or convalescent COVID-19.

This chain connects TRBV24-1 to TRBJ1-1; 8 positions match TRBD1. V gave up 6 bases and J gave up 4 bases; unmatched junction bases: 3. Germline V gene lookup returns CDR1 KGHDR and CDR2 SFDVKD. The CDR3 runs to 13 residues. CDR3 amino acids: CATSPTGGTEAFF. The CDR3 DNA follows: TGTGCCACCAGTCCTACAGGGGGCACTGAAGCTTTCTTT.

This clone appeared once. V and J are TRBV7-3 and TRBJ1-2; no definite D call. This CDR3 has 15 residues. Trimming took 1 base from V and 7 from J, leaving 16 bases between them. Germline V gives CDR1 SGHTA, CDR2 FQGTGA. Here the CDR3 DNA reads TGTGCCAGCAGCTTAAGGTTTAACGGGGTCAGTGGCTACACCTTC. Translation: CASSLRFNGVSGYTF.

J is TRBJ2-1 and V is TRBV6-7; 11 bases line up with TRBD1. TRBV6-7 is reported as an ORF; its role is uncertain. The ends lost 2 bases at V and 4 bases at J; junction bases unmatched: 10. CDR3 length: 18 residues. The CDR3 DNA is TGTGCCAGCAGTTACCCAAACGGGCGGGACAGGGGGTACAATGAGCAGTTCTTC. Amino acid sequence: CASSYPNGRDRGYNEQFF.

This clone occurred once. The DNA of the CDR3 is TGTGCCAGCAGGACCTCGACAGGAGCTGATCAGCCCCAGCATTTT. This translates into CASRTSTGADQPQHF. The rearrangement joins TRBV27 to TRBJ1-5; TRBD1 is a possible D gene (6 bases). The germline CDR1 and CDR2 sequences are MNHEY and SMNVEV (reference sequence). V was shortened by 6 bases and J by 5 bases, with 17 bases between the two germline ends. The CDR3 is made up of 15 amino acids.

This clone turned up a few times. The chain recombines TRBV10-3 with TRBJ1-3; D is perhaps TRBD1 (5 bases). From germline, CDR1 is ENHRY and CDR2 SYGVKD. This CDR3 spans 14 amino acids. V lost 5 bases and J lost 4, with 12 bases in between. The CDR3 nucleotides read TGTGCCATCAGTCCGACAGATCTGGGAAACACCATATATTTT. This codes for CAISPTDLGNTIYF.

The chain recombines TRBV18 with TRBJ1-1; D may be TRBD1 (5 bases). Germline CDR1 and CDR2: KGHSH and LQKENI. V shed 2 bases and J shed 5 bases, with 12 bases lying between them. The CDR3 is 14 amino acids. CDR3 DNA: TGTGCCAGCTCACCAAGGGGCGTTTGGACTGAAGCTTTCTTT. Its protein product is CASSPRGVWTEAFF.

The CDR3, as DNA: TGTGCCATCAGTGAGTTTACTAGCGGTCTAAACACCGGGGAGCTGTTTTTT. Amino acids: CAISEFTSGLNTGELFF. This chain joins TRBV10-3 and TRBJ2-2; 8 bases map to TRBD2. The germline gives CDR1 ENHRY, CDR2 SYGVKD. V shed 1 base and J 2 bases; nucleotides not matched to a gene: 6. There are 17 residues in the CDR3.

V is TRBV4-3 and J is TRBJ1-1; the D gene is possibly TRBD1 (6 bases). This CDR3 has 12 residues. Germline V gene data show CDR1 as LGHNA and CDR2 as YSLEER. Trimming took off 3 bases at V and 8 bases at J, with 10 bases between the two ends. CDR3 nucleotides: TGCGCCAGCAGCCATGCAGGGGTAGAAGCTTTCTTT. It is translated as CASSHAGVEAFF.

The gene calls are TRBV24-1 and TRBJ1-2, with D unresolved. The CDR3 covers 13 residues. V was shortened by 6 bases and J by 4 bases, with 11 bases between the two germline ends. In germline, CDR1 is KGHDR, CDR2 SFDVKD. The CDR3 nucleotides are TGTGCCACCAGTAGTAGCACCTCCTATGGCTACACCTTC. Its translation: CATSSSTSYGYTF.

CDR3 sequence reads: CAWSERTYEQYF. The CDR3, as DNA: TGTGCCTGGAGTGAGCGGACGTACGAGCAGTACTTC. The chain is built from TRBV30 and TRBJ2-7; possible D gene TRBD2, 5 bases. V gave up 1 base and J gave up 4 bases, with 8 bases separating them. Germline V CDR1 and CDR2: GTSNPN, SVGIG (reference sequence). CDR3 size: 12 residues.

This clone turned up a few times. V gene TRBV30 combines with J gene TRBJ2-7; the D gene is possibly TRBD2 (5 bases). V gave up 3 bases and J gave up 0 bases, with 18 bases separating them. The CDR3 has 16 residues. Germline CDR1 reads GTSNPN; CDR2 reads SVGIG (reference sequence). The CDR3 loop is CAWSDAWRAVSYEQYF. The DNA for the CDR3 is TGTGCCTGGAGCGACGCCTGGCGGGCCGTCTCCTACGAGCAGTACTTC.

The chain recombines TRBV7-9 with TRBJ1-1; possible D gene TRBD1, 5 bases. CDR1 and CDR2 from the germline V gene are SEHNR and FQNEAQ (reference sequence). CDR3 length equals 14 residues. V dropped 3 bases and J dropped 4 bases, with 12 bases sitting between them. The CDR3, as DNA: TGTGCCAGCAGCTTTAGGGGAGGGAGCACTGAAGCTTTCTTT. As protein: CASSFRGGSTEAFF.

The chain uses TRBV6-2 or TRBV6-3 and TRBJ1-5; 10 bases agree with TRBD1. Trimming cost V 5 bases and J 1 base; bases outside gene matches: 14. This CDR3 contains 19 residues. Germline loops: CDR1 MNHEY, CDR2 SVGEGT. The chain's CDR3 is CASSPLTGTGAGSNQPQHF. The CDR3 DNA is TGTGCCAGCAGTCCCTTAACCGGGACAGGGGCGGGGAGCAATCAGCCCCAGCATTTT.

The chain recombines TRBV19 with TRBJ2-3, with TRBD2 identical over 9 bases. This CDR3 is 16 amino acids long. J gave up 7 bases and V 2 bases, and 10 bases lay outside the gene matches. Germline CDR1 is LNHDA and CDR2 is SQIVND (reference sequence). Here the CDR3 reads CASSISGRGGVNTQYF. The CDR3, as DNA: TGTGCCAGTAGTATATCGGGGCGGGGGGGCGTAAATACGCAGTATTTT.

The genes are TRBV19 and TRBJ1-1, with D tentatively TRBD1 (5 bases). Germline V gene data show CDR1 as LNHDA and CDR2 as SQIVND (reference sequence). There are 13 residues in the CDR3. V lost 2 bases and J 4 bases, leaving 8 bases between the germline ends. The CDR3 sequence: CASSIYDSTEAFF. The CDR3 region has the DNA TGTGCCAGTAGTATATATGACAGCACTGAAGCTTTCTTT.

CDR3 protein: CASRQANTEAFF. DNA of the CDR3: TGTGCCAGCCGACAGGCGAACACTGAAGCTTTCTTT. The genes are TRBV6-5 and TRBJ1-1, with D possibly being TRBD1 (6 bases). Looked up from germline, CDR1 is MNHEY and CDR2 is SVGAGI. Trimming left V 8 bases short and J 1 base short, with 8 bases between. This CDR3 comprises 12 residues.

DNA for the CDR3: TGTGCCAGCAGCCGCAGGGGGCCTGGAAACACCATATATTTT. Its protein is CASSRRGPGNTIYF. V gene TRBV3-1 (or the pseudogene TRBV3-2) combines with J gene TRBJ1-3; 8 positions agree with TRBD1. The germline CDR1 and CDR2 sequences are LGHDT and YNNKEL (reference sequence). The CDR3 consists of 14 residues. Unmatched junction bases numbered 1, after V lost 4 bases and J lost 2 bases.

The V gene is TRBV30, the J gene TRBJ2-5, with 9 bases that match TRBD2. The germline V gene encodes CDR1 GTSNPN and CDR2 SVGIG (reference sequence). This CDR3 is built from 15 residues. With 0 bases clipped from V and 4 bases from J, the junction kept 6 bases outside the gene matches. The CDR3 loop reads CAWSVLGGGAETQYF. In DNA, the CDR3 is TGTGCCTGGAGTGTACTCGGCGGGGGGGCAGAGACCCAGTACTTC. Full variable domain (remainder filled in from reference TRBV30 and TRBJ2-5): SQTIHQWPATLVQPVGSPLSLECTVEGTSNPNLYWYRQAAGRGLQLLFYSVGIGQISSEVPQNLSASRPQDRQFILSSKKLLLSDSGFYLCAWSVLGGGAETQYFGPGTRLLVL.

This clone was seen once. The chain combines TRBV2 with TRBJ1-5, with TRBD1 matching over 8 bases. The germline CDR1 and CDR2 sequences are SNHLY and FYNNEI. The CDR3 runs 14 residues. J was trimmed by 3 bases and V by 5 bases; bases with no gene match: 3. The CDR3 DNA reads TGTGCCAGCAGTCGGACAGGGAACAATCAGCCCCAGCATTTT. This gives the protein CASSRTGNNQPQHF.

V usage is TRBV6-5 and J usage is TRBJ2-1, with 10 nucleotides matching TRBD1. The CDR3 has 15 amino acids. Germline assignment: CDR1 MNHEY and CDR2 SVGAGI. V gave up 10 bases and J gave up 6 bases; unmatched junction bases: 12. CDR3 sequence (DNA): TGTGCCACCCCCATGTCTAGGACAGGGGGCAATGAGCAGTTCTTC. Its protein is CATPMSRTGGNEQFF.

For the CDR3, the DNA is TGTGCCAGCAGCCAAGGTCCTTGGGTAGCGGGGGGGCTGAGGACCTACAATGAGCAGTTCTTC. It yields the protein CASSQGPWVAGGLRTYNEQFF. The rearrangement links TRBV4-2 to TRBJ2-1, with 11 bases identical to TRBD2. The CDR3 sequence is 21 residues long. J lost 2 bases, V lost 1 base, and 16 bases had no gene match. Germline CDR1 and CDR2: LGHNA and YNFKEQ.

The table lists this clone with many counts. The J gene is TRBJ1-6, the V gene TRBV11-2; 7 bases line up with TRBD1. Germline CDR1 is SGHAT and CDR2 is FQNNGV. The CDR3 length is 14 residues. V trimming: 5 bases; J trimming: 9 bases; junction bases outside the gene matches: 7. CDR3 in amino acids: CASSRQGSGSPLHF. The DNA of the CDR3 is TGTGCCAGCAGCCGACAGGGTTCGGGTTCACCCCTCCACTTT. Supplemented by reference TRBV11-2 and TRBJ1-6, the full variable domain reads EAGVAQSPRYKIIEKRQSVAFWCNPISGHATLYWYQQILGQGPKLLIQFQNNGVVDDSQLPKDRFSAERLKGVDSTLKIQPAKLEDSAVYLCASSRQGSGSPLHFGNGTRLTVT.

The J gene is TRBJ2-1, the V gene TRBV6-5; 12 nucleotides line up with TRBD2. Germline V lookup: CDR1 MNHEY, CDR2 SVGAGI. The CDR3 runs 14 residues. V was pared by 9 bases and J by 8 bases, with 8 bases of the junction left unmatched. The CDR3 sequence: CASGLAGGEYEQFF. CDR3 in DNA: TGTGCCAGTGGCCTAGCGGGGGGGGAATATGAGCAGTTCTTC.

This rearrangement joins TRBV6-5 to TRBJ1-5; D perhaps matches TRBD1 (5 bases). The CDR3 has 15 residues. V was cut by 0 bases and J by 0 bases, with 6 bases left in between. Germline V gene data show CDR1 as MNHEY and CDR2 as SVGAGI. CDR3 in amino acids: CASSYSTDSNQPQHF. In DNA, the CDR3 is TGTGCCAGCAGTTACTCGACAGATAGCAATCAGCCCCAGCATTTT.